One sample yielded the 8 T cell receptor beta chains listed below, sequenced in a study of shared clonotypes between healthy human individuals. Sequencing was performed with immunoSEQ multiplex PCR; in TCRdb, only in-frame clones are kept and a portion is missing. The data contain roughly 1 million clones, under 80% of them singletons. The material sequenced was memory CD4+ T cells sorted from blood. Subset of the sample: CD45RA-negative fraction. These receptors were obtained from a man between 18 and 35 years old in good health.

The chain recombines TRBV7-2 with TRBJ2-3; D is unresolved. From germline, CDR1 is SGHTA and CDR2 FQGNSA. The CDR3 is 15 amino acids. Trimming stripped 0 bases from V and 2 bases from J, with 9 bases between. The CDR3 DNA sequence: TGTGCCAGCAGCTTAGCTGGCCGGAACACAGATACGCAGTATTTT. As protein: CASSLAGRNTDTQYF.

This chain joins TRBV5-5 and TRBJ2-3; 12 bases map to TRBD2. This CDR3 comprises 16 residues. Germline-derived CDR1 and CDR2 are SGHKS and YYEKEE (reference sequence). The V and J ends lost 4 bases and 0 bases, in that order; junction bases with no gene match: 3. The CDR3 sequence: CASSKTSGGSTDTQYF. In DNA, the CDR3 is TGTGCCAGCAGCAAGACTAGCGGGGGTAGCACAGATACGCAGTATTTT.

The rearrangement joins TRBV15 to TRBJ2-5; maybe TRBD1 (6 bases). The germline gives CDR1 LNHNV, CDR2 YYDKDF (reference sequence). The V end was cut by 1 base, the J end by 5 bases, with 8 bases between. CDR3 size: 13 residues. The CDR3 DNA is TGTGCCACCAGCAGAGGGGGGCCGGAGACCCAGTACTTC. This translates into CATSRGGPETQYF.

This chain uses TRBV19 with TRBJ2-3; D uncertain. Germline V CDR1 and CDR2: LNHDA, SQIVND (reference sequence). The CDR3 is 14 residues long. V was shortened by 5 bases and J by 2 bases, with 11 bases between the two germline ends. The CDR3, as DNA: TGTGCCAGTAGTGCCAAAGGGCTCACAGATACGCAGTATTTT. Residues: CASSAKGLTDTQYF. The complete variable domain, with remaining parts taken from reference TRBV19 and TRBJ2-3, reads DGGITQSPKYLFRKEGQNVTLSCEQNLNHDAMYWYRQDPGQGLRLIYYSQIVNDFQKGDIAEGYSVSREKKESFPLTVTSAQKNPTAFYLCASSAKGLTDTQYFGPGTRLTVL.

The chain links TRBV29-1 to TRBJ2-2, with 9 bases identical to TRBD2. From germline, CDR1 is SQVTM and CDR2 ANQGSEA. Germline trimming cut 4 bases from V and 1 base from J; bases unmatched to any gene: 1. The CDR3 consists of 14 residues. CDR3 in amino acids: CSVAAGGNTGELFF. The DNA for the CDR3 is TGCAGCGTTGCAGCGGGGGGGAACACCGGGGAGCTGTTTTTT.

Of note for this clone: A read error likely explains this, since a far larger clone differs by one base. CDR3 residues: CASSTADTEAFF. DNA for the CDR3: TGCGCCAGCAGTACGGCGGACACTGAAGCTTTCTTT. The V call is TRBV5-1, the J call TRBJ1-1; the D is unclear. Germline CDR1 and CDR2: SGHRS and YFSETQ. Trimming stripped 5 bases from V and 3 bases from J, with 8 bases between. CDR3 length: 12 residues.

V usage is TRBV10-3 and J usage is TRBJ2-7, with 12 bases matching TRBD2. The V segment lost 6 bases and the J segment 6 bases; nucleotides outside the gene matches: 0. Germline V gene lookup returns CDR1 ENHRY and CDR2 SYGVKD. This CDR3 region has 12 residues. The chain's CDR3 is CAIRTSGSEQYF. CDR3 bases: TGTGCCATCAGGACTAGCGGGAGCGAGCAGTACTTC.

The sample holds one count of this clone. This rearrangement joins TRBV27 to TRBJ2-2, with D unclear. CDR1 is MNHEY, CDR2 SMNVEV, per germline (reference sequence). The V gene lost 1 base and the J gene lost 4 bases, with 16 bases spanning the gap. The CDR3 runs 17 residues. The CDR3 protein is CASSLLRTEASTGELFF. The CDR3 DNA sequence: TGTGCCAGCAGTTTATTGCGGACCGAGGCAAGCACCGGGGAGCTGTTTTTT.